This T cell receptor beta chain was identified during a study of blood T cell repertoires in COVID-19. About the research overall: T cells, B-cell-depleted T cells, or PBMCs supplied cDNA or gDNA.

Per the original data handling: From reference gene primer amplification, estimates of nucleated cell counts were derived. Libraries were prepared by immunoSEQ multiplex PCR; TCRdb keeps only in-frame clonotypes and omits some of them. The DNA gave D and trimming, while V, J and clone size come from that table. The repertoire includes around 280,000 clones, nearly 90% of them detected once, and around 10% sits in the top ten. The V gene's germline CDR1 is MNHNY and CDR2 SVGAGI (reference sequence). V shed 2 bases and J shed 3 bases, with 12 bases lying between them. CDR3 size: 15 residues. While infection was still active, Seattle patients were enrolled and then followed longitudinally.

J is TRBJ2-3 and V is TRBV6-6; no definite D call. The sequenced sample consisted of peripheral blood. The source of this sequence is a woman in her thirties with COVID-19, enrolled during active disease. The CDR3: CASSYVGELTDTQYF. In DNA form, the CDR3 reads TGTGCCAGCAGTTACGTAGGAGAGTTAACAGATACGCAGTATTTT.